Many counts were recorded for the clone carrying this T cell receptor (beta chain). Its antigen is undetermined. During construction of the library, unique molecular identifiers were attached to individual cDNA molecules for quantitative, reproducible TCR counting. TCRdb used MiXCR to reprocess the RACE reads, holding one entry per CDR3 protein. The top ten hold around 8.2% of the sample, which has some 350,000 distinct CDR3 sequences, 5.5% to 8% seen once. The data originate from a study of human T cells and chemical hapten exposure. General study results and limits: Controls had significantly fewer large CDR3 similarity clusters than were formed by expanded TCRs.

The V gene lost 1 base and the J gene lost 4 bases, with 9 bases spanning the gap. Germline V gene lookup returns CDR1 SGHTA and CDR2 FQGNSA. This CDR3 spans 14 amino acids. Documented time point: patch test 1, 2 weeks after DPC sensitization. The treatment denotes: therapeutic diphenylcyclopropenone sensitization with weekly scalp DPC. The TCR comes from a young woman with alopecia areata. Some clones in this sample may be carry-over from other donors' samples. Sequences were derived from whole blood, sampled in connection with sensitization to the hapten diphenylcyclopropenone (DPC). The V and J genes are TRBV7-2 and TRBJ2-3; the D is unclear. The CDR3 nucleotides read TGTGCCAGCAGCTTAGAGAGGAGAGCAGATACGCAGTATTTT. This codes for CASSLERRADTQYF.